Detailed here is one TCR beta chain. Its matching antigen is unknown. This sample is part of a study of T cells in localized non-small cell lung cancer. Clones were read by immunoSEQ multiplex PCR, and TCRdb kept only the in-frame ones, dropping some. This sample has about 26,000 clones, with over 70% found just once. CDR1 is SGHRS and CDR2 is YFSETQ in the germline V gene. The CDR3 contains 13 residues. Deletions cut 0 bases from V and 5 bases from J, with 8 bases between. Study conclusions and caveats: Sequencing was limited to one tumor region, leaving the possibility of heterogeneity open.

The clonotype was recovered from a man aged 40-75 years with stage III squamous cell lung carcinoma. This chain links TRBV5-1 with TRBJ2-5; D gene ambiguous. The starting material was peripheral blood, obtained before any cancer treatment. CDR3: CASSLAVAETQYF. CDR3 in DNA: TGCGCCAGCAGCTTGGCGGTGGCGGAGACCCAGTACTTC.